The 29 T cell receptor beta chains presented below share a single source sample, sequenced in a study of blood T cell repertoires in COVID-19. Assay: immunoSEQ multiplex PCR; the TCRdb copy retains only in-frame clones and omits some. The table includes hundreds of thousands of clones, approximately 86% detected once. The sequenced sample consisted of peripheral blood. These receptors were taken from a human donor in a cohort sampled during active COVID-19.

The chain recombines TRBV18 with TRBJ2-7; weak D call: TRBD2 (7 bases). Trimming removed 3 bases from V and 3 bases from J, with 24 bases in between. The germline CDR1 and CDR2 sequences are KGHSH and LQKENI. This CDR3 region has 18 residues. This CDR3 is CASSPATFTGRAGYEQYF. The CDR3 DNA reads TGTGCCAGCTCACCCGCGACTTTTACAGGGAGGGCAGGCTACGAGCAGTACTTC.

The chain joins TRBV3-1 (or the pseudogene TRBV3-2) to TRBJ2-6, with a weak D call TRBD2 (5 bases). Per germline, CDR1 LGHDT and CDR2 YNNKEL (reference sequence). CDR3 length equals 18 residues. Deletions cut 4 bases from V and 0 bases from J, with 16 bases between. The CDR3: CASSRGIPSLSGANVLTF. The CDR3 DNA is TGTGCCAGCAGCCGAGGGATACCTTCACTCTCTGGGGCCAACGTCCTGACTTTC.

The genes are TRBV28 and TRBJ1-1; D is uncertain. Trimming removed 3 bases at V and 1 base at J, with 15 bases between. This CDR3 region has 16 residues. Germline values: CDR1 MDHEN, CDR2 SYDVKM. The CDR3, as DNA: TGTGCCAGCAGTTTTTTTGTGGCCAGAAGGAACACTGAAGCTTTCTTT. It encodes CASSFFVARRNTEAFF.

The rearrangement joins TRBV5-1 to TRBJ1-4, with D tentatively TRBD1 (6 bases). This CDR3 has 12 amino acids. Germline CDR1 SGHRS, CDR2 YFSETQ. The V end was cut by 4 bases, the J end by 10 bases, with 11 bases between. CDR3 DNA sequence: TGCGCCAGCAGCCTGGGAGGGGGAAAACTGTTTTTT. The encoded protein is CASSLGGGKLFF.

V and J are TRBV19 and TRBJ2-1; the match to TRBD1 covers 11 bases. Trimming removed 6 bases from V and 1 base from J; junction bases left unmatched: 5. Germline CDR1 reads LNHDA; CDR2 reads SQIVND (reference sequence). The CDR3 extends over 16 amino acids. CDR3 sequence (DNA): TGTGCCAGTAGCAGGACAGGGGGCTCATCCTACAATGAGCAGTTCTTC. Its translation is CASSRTGGSSYNEQFF.

This clone was detected once. The chain couples TRBV11-2 to TRBJ2-3, with TRBD2 identical over 7 bases. From germline, CDR1 is SGHAT and CDR2 FQNNGV. Trimming removed 5 bases from V and 2 bases from J; junction bases left unmatched: 13. The CDR3 is 17 amino acids. The CDR3: CASSPPRREDPTDTQYF. The CDR3 nucleotides read TGTGCCAGCAGCCCGCCTCGACGGGAGGACCCCACAGATACGCAGTATTTT. The whole variable domain, remainder taken from reference TRBV11-2 and TRBJ2-3, is EAGVAQSPRYKIIEKRQSVAFWCNPISGHATLYWYQQILGQGPKLLIQFQNNGVVDDSQLPKDRFSAERLKGVDSTLKIQPAKLEDSAVYLCASSPPRREDPTDTQYFGPGTRLTVL.

The chain recombines TRBV18 with TRBJ2-1; possible D gene TRBD1, 5 bases. V was clipped by 2 bases and J by 7 bases, with 12 bases between them. The length of the CDR3 is 14 residues. CDR1 and CDR2 from the germline V gene are KGHSH and LQKENI. The CDR3 loop reads CASSPRSRVNEQFF. CDR3 sequence (DNA): TGTGCCAGCTCACCAAGGTCCAGGGTTAATGAGCAGTTCTTC.

The chain carries TRBV7-2 and TRBJ1-3; 7 bases align to TRBD1. After removal of 4 bases from V and 7 bases from J, the junction contained 10 bases not matched to a gene. There are 15 residues in the CDR3. Germline CDR1 SGHTA, CDR2 FQGNSA. DNA of the CDR3: TGTGCCAGCAGCTCCGACGAGACAGGGTTGAACACCATATATTTT. It is translated as CASSSDETGLNTIYF. Filled out from reference TRBV7-2 and TRBJ1-3, the complete variable domain reads GAGVSQSPSNKVTEKGKDVELRCDPISGHTALYWYRQSLGQGLEFLIYFQGNSAPDKSGLPSDRFSAERTGGSVSTLTIQRTQQEDSAVYLCASSSDETGLNTIYFGEGSWLTVV.

The chain employs TRBV14 and TRBJ1-2; D gene ambiguous. Trimming pared 0 bases from V and 5 bases from J, leaving 7 bases between. Germline V lookup: CDR1 SGHDN, CDR2 FVKESK. CDR3 length equals 13 residues. The CDR3 reads CASSQDRSYGYTF. CDR3 bases: TGTGCCAGCAGCCAAGATAGGAGTTATGGCTACACCTTC.

This chain connects TRBV6-1 to TRBJ1-6, with D maybe TRBD1 (5 bases). With 1 base removed from V and 5 bases from J, the gap between germline ends came to 9 bases. The germline gives CDR1 MNHNS, CDR2 SASEGT. The CDR3 length is 15 residues. As DNA, the CDR3 is TGTGCCAGCAGTGAAGGGGCAGGGAATAATTCACCCCTCCACTTT. The encoded protein is CASSEGAGNNSPLHF.

J is TRBJ2-1 and V is TRBV7-3, with 8 positions matching TRBD2. CDR1 and CDR2 from the germline V gene are SGHTA and FQGTGA. CDR3 size: 17 residues. V was clipped by 0 bases and J by 7 bases; unmatched bases: 11. The CDR3 coding sequence is TGTGCCAGCAGCTTAACCGCTGGGCTAGCGGGCCAGAATGAGCAGTTCTTC. It is translated as CASSLTAGLAGQNEQFF.

DNA of the CDR3: TGTGCCAGCAGCCAAGATGTGGGGGACAGCAGCTCTGGAAACACCATATATTTT. Translation: CASSQDVGDSSSGNTIYF. The rearrangement joins TRBV3-1 (or the pseudogene TRBV3-2) to TRBJ1-3, with 7 positions matching TRBD1. Germline trimming cut 0 bases from V and 0 bases from J; bases unmatched to any gene: 8. The CDR3 loop spans 18 amino acids. Germline V CDR1 and CDR2: LGHDT, YNNKEL (reference sequence).

The rearrangement joins TRBV29-1 to TRBJ1-1, with D hard to call. The germline V and J ends were trimmed by 3 bases and 5 bases, with 13 bases remaining between them. The germline V gene encodes CDR1 SQVTM and CDR2 ANQGSEA. The CDR3 covers 13 residues. The CDR3 DNA follows: TGCAGCGTTGATCGGGTGGGAGGGACTGAAGCTTTCTTT. This encodes CSVDRVGGTEAFF.

In this sample, this clone turned up a few times. The chain carries TRBV4-1 and TRBJ1-1; D might be TRBD1 (6 bases). The CDR3 runs to 14 residues. The germline V and J ends were trimmed by 1 base and 4 bases, with 10 bases remaining between them. Germline V gives CDR1 MGHRA, CDR2 YSYEKL. CDR3 amino acids: CASSQVQGVTEAFF. In nucleotides, the CDR3 is TGCGCCAGCAGCCAAGTACAGGGTGTCACTGAAGCTTTCTTT.

As DNA, the CDR3 is TGTGCCAGCAGCGTTGTCACAGGGGGTACCGGGGAGCTGTTTTTT. Amino acid sequence: CASSVVTGGTGELFF. The rearrangement uses TRBV9 and TRBJ2-2; 8 bases match TRBD1. The junction had 5 bases not matched to a gene; V was cut back by 2 bases and J by 5 bases. This CDR3 is 15 amino acids long. Germline V gene data show CDR1 as SGDLS and CDR2 as YYNGEE.

The chain recombines TRBV27 with TRBJ1-1, with no clear D. Deletions cut 8 bases from V and 1 base from J, with 14 bases between. This CDR3 comprises 14 residues. Germline V gene data show CDR1 as MNHEY and CDR2 as SMNVEV (reference sequence). The CDR3 DNA is TGTGCCAGCGGAGTCCGGGGAGAGAACACTGAAGCTTTCTTT. Protein: CASGVRGENTEAFF.

A single count supports this clone. The CDR3 sequence: CASSLERTGGSGYTF. The CDR3 DNA follows: TGTGCCAGCAGCTTAGAACGGACAGGGGGAAGCGGCTACACCTTC. J is TRBJ1-2 and V is TRBV7-2, with TRBD1 matching 10 bases. Germline trimming cut 1 base from V and 8 bases from J; bases unmatched to any gene: 7. This CDR3 has 15 amino acids. Germline values: CDR1 SGHTA, CDR2 FQGNSA.

This chain uses TRBV10-3 with TRBJ2-1, with 12 bases aligning to TRBD2. There are 16 residues in the CDR3. Germline V gene data show CDR1 as ENHRY and CDR2 as SYGVKD. Unmatched junction bases numbered 6, after V lost 6 bases and J lost 3 bases. CDR3 sequence reads: CAISALAGGYYNEQFF. CDR3 sequence (DNA): TGTGCCATCAGCGCTCTAGCGGGGGGGTACTACAATGAGCAGTTCTTC.

This chain links TRBV28 with TRBJ1-5, with TRBD1 identical over 7 bases. The CDR3 runs to 14 residues. Trimming took 4 bases from V and 5 from J; bases not matched to a gene: 5. Germline CDR1 and CDR2: MDHEN and SYDVKM. CDR3 DNA sequence: TGTGCCAGCAGTTCACAGGGGCAGGATCAGCCCCAGCATTTT. Amino acid sequence: CASSSQGQDQPQHF.

This sequence joins TRBV6-1 and TRBJ1-6; TRBD1 agrees at 10 bases. Germline-derived CDR1 and CDR2 are MNHNS and SASEGT. The V gene end was trimmed by 2 bases and the J gene end by 6 bases; junction bases not matched to a gene: 4. The CDR3 runs to 16 residues. The CDR3 nucleotides read TGTGCCAGCAGTGAACGACAGGGGGCGGGTAATTCACCCCTCCACTTT. The encoded protein is CASSERQGAGNSPLHF.

The V call is TRBV6-5, the J call TRBJ2-1, with 9 bases fitting TRBD2. The J segment lost 5 bases and the V segment lost 5 bases, leaving 4 bases of the junction unmatched. Germline assignment: CDR1 MNHEY and CDR2 SVGAGI. The CDR3 runs to 14 residues. As DNA, the CDR3 is TGTGCCAGCAGTAGAGCGGGGGGAGACAATGAGCAGTTCTTC. It yields the protein CASSRAGGDNEQFF.

This sequence joins TRBV6-5 and TRBJ2-7, with D perhaps matching TRBD1 (6 bases). The CDR3 consists of 13 residues. CDR1 and CDR2 (germline): MNHEY, SVGAGI. The V gene lost 6 bases and the J gene lost 3 bases, with 12 bases spanning the gap. CDR3 amino acids: CASRRTDHYEQYF. For the CDR3, the DNA is TGTGCCAGCAGACGGACAGACCACTACGAGCAGTACTTC.

The chain uses TRBV6-1 and TRBJ2-7; 11 bases are a match to TRBD2. Germline V gene data show CDR1 as MNHNS and CDR2 as SASEGT. The CDR3 is made up of 18 amino acids. V dropped 3 bases and J dropped 0; count of bases not matched to a gene: 10. The CDR3 nucleotides read TGTGCCAGCAGTGAGGACCGGGGACTAGCGGTTAGCTCCTACGAGCAGTACTTC. It encodes CASSEDRGLAVSSYEQYF.

This chain joins TRBV11-2 and TRBJ2-1; unclear D gene. Germline CDR1 reads SGHAT; CDR2 reads FQNNGV. The CDR3 runs 15 residues. V was trimmed by 1 base and J by 8 bases, leaving 15 bases between them. CDR3 sequence reads: CASSLVATPRDEQFF. CDR3 nucleotides: TGTGCCAGCAGCTTAGTAGCTACCCCTCGGGATGAGCAGTTCTTC.

This clone appeared once. The rearrangement joins TRBV30 to TRBJ1-3; D is unresolved. The CDR3 is 15 amino acids. The germline V and J ends were trimmed by 5 bases and 0 bases, with 14 bases remaining between them. Germline CDR1 and CDR2: GTSNPN and SVGIG (reference sequence). In DNA, the CDR3 is TGTGCCTGGGTGACGGCGGGTAACTCTGGAAACACCATATATTTT. Amino acid sequence: CAWVTAGNSGNTIYF.

V is TRBV2 and J is TRBJ2-1; a weak D match, TRBD1 (6 bases). The CDR3 loop spans 11 amino acids. Trimming pared 7 bases from V and 9 bases from J, leaving 10 bases between. In germline, CDR1 is SNHLY, CDR2 FYNNEI. The CDR3 region is CASKGVGEQFF. The CDR3 region has the DNA TGTGCCAGCAAGGGGGTGGGTGAGCAGTTCTTC.

V is TRBV10-3 and J is TRBJ1-2, with a tentative D call TRBD1 (5 bases). V was clipped by 7 bases and J by 4 bases, with 19 bases between them. CDR3 length: 15 amino acids. Germline CDR1 ENHRY, CDR2 SYGVKD. The CDR3 region is CAINPGGDFGYGYTF. The CDR3 nucleotides are TGTGCCATCAATCCGGGGGGGGATTTTGGCTATGGCTACACCTTC.

V is TRBV9 and J is TRBJ2-2; 7 bases fit TRBD1. The CDR3 totals 17 residues. Germline CDR1 SGDLS, CDR2 YYNGEE. The V gene end was trimmed by 4 bases and the J gene end by 0 bases; junction bases not matched to a gene: 9. DNA of the CDR3: TGTGCCAGCAGCTCACGCCGGGACAGCCCGAACACCGGGGAGCTGTTTTTT. Translated, it gives CASSSRRDSPNTGELFF. Supplemented by reference TRBV9 and TRBJ2-2, the full variable domain reads DSGVTQTPKHLITATGQRVTLRCSPRSGDLSVYWYQQSLDQGLQFLIQYYNGEERAKGNILERFSAQQFPDLHSELNLSSLELGDSALYFCASSSRRDSPNTGELFFGEGSRLTVL.

V and J are TRBV19 and TRBJ2-2, with a possible D match to TRBD1 (6 bases). From germline, CDR1 is LNHDA and CDR2 SQIVND (reference sequence). This CDR3 is built from 16 residues. The germline V and J ends were trimmed by 5 bases and 1 base, with 14 bases remaining between them. The CDR3 region is CASSFHRAQNTGELFF. The DNA for the CDR3 is TGTGCCAGTAGTTTCCACAGGGCCCAGAACACCGGGGAGCTGTTTTTT.